This T cell receptor beta chain was found in a study of T cells and copy number aberrations in small-cell lung cancer. TCRdb's table, derived via immunoSEQ multiplex PCR, lists solely in-frame clones and lacks some. The sample records around 9,600 clones, roughly 85% being singletons. The germline gives CDR1 SGHKS, CDR2 YYEKEE (reference sequence). The CDR3 loop spans 18 amino acids. V lost 4 bases and J lost 0; bases outside the gene matches: 10. Donors had limited-stage small-cell lung cancer and underwent surgical resection in Hangzhou, China, between 2008 and 2020. No donor received chemotherapy or radiotherapy before surgery, nor immunotherapy before or after it. Adjacent normal lung was taken at least 2 cm from tumor.

The sample taken for sequencing was normal tissue next to the tumor. The source is a man in his 60s with small cell lung cancer. V usage is TRBV5-5 and J usage is TRBJ1-1; TRBD1 matches at 12 bases. The CDR3 DNA is TGTGCCAGCAGCCGAGCCGGGACAGGGGGCTTTATGAACACTGAAGCTTTCTTT. This codes for CASSRAGTGGFMNTEAFF.